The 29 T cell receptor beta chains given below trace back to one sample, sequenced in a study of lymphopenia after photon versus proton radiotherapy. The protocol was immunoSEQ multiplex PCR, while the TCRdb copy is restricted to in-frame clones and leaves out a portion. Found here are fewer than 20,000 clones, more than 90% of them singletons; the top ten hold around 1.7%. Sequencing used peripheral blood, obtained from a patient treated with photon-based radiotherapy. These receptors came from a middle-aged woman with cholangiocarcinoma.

The CDR3 reads CASSATGQTTYNEQFF. The CDR3 bases are TGTGCCAGCAGTGCAACGGGACAGACCACCTACAATGAGCAGTTCTTC. V usage is TRBV6-1 and J usage is TRBJ2-1, with TRBD1 matching 7 bases. From germline, CDR1 is MNHNS and CDR2 SASEGT. The J segment lost 2 bases and the V segment lost 4 bases, leaving 8 bases of the junction unmatched. CDR3 length equals 16 residues.

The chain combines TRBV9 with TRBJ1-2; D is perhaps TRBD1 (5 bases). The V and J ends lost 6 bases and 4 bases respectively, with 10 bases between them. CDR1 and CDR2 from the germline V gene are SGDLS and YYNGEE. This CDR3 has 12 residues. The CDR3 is CASNIGAYGYTF. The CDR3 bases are TGTGCCAGCAATATAGGGGCCTATGGCTACACCTTC. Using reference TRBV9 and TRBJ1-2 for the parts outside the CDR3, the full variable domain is DSGVTQTPKHLITATGQRVTLRCSPRSGDLSVYWYQQSLDQGLQFLIQYYNGEERAKGNILERFSAQQFPDLHSELNLSSLELGDSALYFCASNIGAYGYTFGSGTRLTVV.

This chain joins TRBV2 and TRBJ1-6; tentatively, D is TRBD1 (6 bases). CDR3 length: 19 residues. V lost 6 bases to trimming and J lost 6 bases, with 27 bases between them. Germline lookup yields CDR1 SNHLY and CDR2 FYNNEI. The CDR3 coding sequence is TGTGCCAGCAGAGATACCCGGGGCAGGGGAAGGTCCGGTAATTCACCCCTCCACTTT. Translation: CASRDTRGRGRSGNSPLHF.

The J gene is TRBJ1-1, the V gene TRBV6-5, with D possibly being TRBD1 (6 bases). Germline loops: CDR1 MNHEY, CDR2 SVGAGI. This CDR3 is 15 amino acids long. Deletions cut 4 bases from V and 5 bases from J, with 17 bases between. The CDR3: CASSSRTASQTEAFF. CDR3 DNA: TGTGCCAGCAGTTCCAGGACAGCATCTCAGACTGAAGCTTTCTTT.

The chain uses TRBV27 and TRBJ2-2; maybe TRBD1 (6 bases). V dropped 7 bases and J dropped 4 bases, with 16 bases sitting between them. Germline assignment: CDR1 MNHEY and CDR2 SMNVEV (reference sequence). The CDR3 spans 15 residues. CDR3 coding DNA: TGTGCCAGCAAACAGGGTTCGGTAGTCACCGGGGAGCTGTTTTTT. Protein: CASKQGSVVTGELFF.

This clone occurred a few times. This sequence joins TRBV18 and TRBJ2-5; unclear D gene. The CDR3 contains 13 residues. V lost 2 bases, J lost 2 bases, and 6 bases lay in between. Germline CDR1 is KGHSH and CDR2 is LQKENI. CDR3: CASSPGPQETQYF. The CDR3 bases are TGTGCCAGCTCACCAGGCCCTCAAGAGACCCAGTACTTC.

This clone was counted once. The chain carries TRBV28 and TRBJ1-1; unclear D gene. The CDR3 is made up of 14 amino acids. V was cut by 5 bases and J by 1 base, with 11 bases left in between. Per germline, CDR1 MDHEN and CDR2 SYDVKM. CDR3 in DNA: TGTGCCAGCAGTCTACCGACCGCGAACACTGAAGCTTTCTTT. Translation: CASSLPTANTEAFF. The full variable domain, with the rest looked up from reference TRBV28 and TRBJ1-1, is DVKVTQSSRYLVKRTGEKVFLECVQDMDHENMFWYRQDPGLGLRLIYFSYDVKMKEKGDIPEGYSVSREKKERFSLILESASTNQTSMYLCASSLPTANTEAFFGQGTRLTVV.

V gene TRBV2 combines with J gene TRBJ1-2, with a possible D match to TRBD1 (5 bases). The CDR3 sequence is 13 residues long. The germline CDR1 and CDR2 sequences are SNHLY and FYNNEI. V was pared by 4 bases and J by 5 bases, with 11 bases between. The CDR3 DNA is TGTGCCAGCAGTGGAGGGGAGGGGTATGGCTACACCTTC. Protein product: CASSGGEGYGYTF.

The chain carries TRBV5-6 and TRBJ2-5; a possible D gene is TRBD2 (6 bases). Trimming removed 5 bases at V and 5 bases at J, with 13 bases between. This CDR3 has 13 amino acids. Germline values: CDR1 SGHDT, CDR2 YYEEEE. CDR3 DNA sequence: TGTGCCAGCAGTTGGGACTCAAGGGAGACCCAGTACTTC. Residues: CASSWDSRETQYF.

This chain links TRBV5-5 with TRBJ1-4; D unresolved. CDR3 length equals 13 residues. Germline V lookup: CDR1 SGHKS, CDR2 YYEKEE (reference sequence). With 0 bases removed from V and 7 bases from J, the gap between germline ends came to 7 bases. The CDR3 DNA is TGTGCCAGCAGCTTGGAACATTTTGAAAAACTGTTTTTT. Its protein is CASSLEHFEKLFF.

Written as DNA, the CDR3 is TGTGCCAGCAGAGAGACAGGGGATAATTCACCCCTCCACTTT. Translated, it gives CASRETGDNSPLHF. V gene TRBV27 combines with J gene TRBJ1-6, with 8 bases aligning to TRBD1. Looked up from germline, CDR1 is MNHEY and CDR2 is SMNVEV (reference sequence). J gave up 5 bases and V 6 bases, and 3 bases lay outside the gene matches. The CDR3 has 14 residues.

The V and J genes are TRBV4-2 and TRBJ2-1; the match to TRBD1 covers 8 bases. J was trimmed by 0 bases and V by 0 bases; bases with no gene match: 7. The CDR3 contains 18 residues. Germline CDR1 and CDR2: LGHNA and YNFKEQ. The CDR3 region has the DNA TGTGCCAGCAGCCAAGAACTAACAGGGGGAGTCTCCTACAATGAGCAGTTCTTC. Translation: CASSQELTGGVSYNEQFF.

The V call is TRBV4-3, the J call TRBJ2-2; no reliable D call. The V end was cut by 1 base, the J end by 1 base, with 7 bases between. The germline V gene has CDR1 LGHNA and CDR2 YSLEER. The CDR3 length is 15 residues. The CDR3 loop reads CASSQGPRNTGELFF. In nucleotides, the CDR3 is TGCGCCAGCAGCCAAGGTCCGAGGAACACCGGGGAGCTGTTTTTT.

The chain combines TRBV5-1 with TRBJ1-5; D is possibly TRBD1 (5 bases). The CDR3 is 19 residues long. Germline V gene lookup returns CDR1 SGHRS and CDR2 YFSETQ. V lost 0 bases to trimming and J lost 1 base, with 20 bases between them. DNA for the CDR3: TGCGCCAGCAGCTTGGCCAGTATACGTAGGGGTTCGAGCAATCAGCCCCAGCATTTT. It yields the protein CASSLASIRRGSSNQPQHF.

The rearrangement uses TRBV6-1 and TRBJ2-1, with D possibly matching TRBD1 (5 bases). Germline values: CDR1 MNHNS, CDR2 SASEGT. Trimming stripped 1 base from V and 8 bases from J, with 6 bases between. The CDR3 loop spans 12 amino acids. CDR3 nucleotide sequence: TGTGCCAGCAGTGAAGAGGGGTATGAGCAGTTCTTC. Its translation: CASSEEGYEQFF.

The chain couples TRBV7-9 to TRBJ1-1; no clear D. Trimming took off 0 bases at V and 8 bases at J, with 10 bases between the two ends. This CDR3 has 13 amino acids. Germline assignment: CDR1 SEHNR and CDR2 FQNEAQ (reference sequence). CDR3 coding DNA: TGTGCCAGCAGCTTAGCGCCCCGATACGAAGCTTTCTTT. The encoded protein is CASSLAPRYEAFF.

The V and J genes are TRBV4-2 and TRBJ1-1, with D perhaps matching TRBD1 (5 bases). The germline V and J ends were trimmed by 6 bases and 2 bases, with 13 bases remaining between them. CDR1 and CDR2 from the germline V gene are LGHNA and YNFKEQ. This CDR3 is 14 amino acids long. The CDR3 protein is CASSQRDGNTEAFF. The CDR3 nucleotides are TGTGCCAGCAGTCAGCGGGACGGAAACACTGAAGCTTTCTTT.

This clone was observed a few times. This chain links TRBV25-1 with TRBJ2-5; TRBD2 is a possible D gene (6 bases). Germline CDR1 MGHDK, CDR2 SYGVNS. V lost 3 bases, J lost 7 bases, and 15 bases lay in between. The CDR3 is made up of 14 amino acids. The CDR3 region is CASSDGNIGRTQYF. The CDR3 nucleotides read TGTGCCAGCAGTGATGGGAACATCGGGAGGACCCAGTACTTC.

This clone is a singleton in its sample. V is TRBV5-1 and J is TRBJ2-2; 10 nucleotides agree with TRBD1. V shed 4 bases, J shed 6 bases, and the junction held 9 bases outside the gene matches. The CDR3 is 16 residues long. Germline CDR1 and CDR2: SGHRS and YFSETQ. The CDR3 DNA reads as TGCGCCAGCAGCCCGACAGGGGGCCGGTGGGCCGGGGAGCTGTTTTTT. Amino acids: CASSPTGGRWAGELFF.

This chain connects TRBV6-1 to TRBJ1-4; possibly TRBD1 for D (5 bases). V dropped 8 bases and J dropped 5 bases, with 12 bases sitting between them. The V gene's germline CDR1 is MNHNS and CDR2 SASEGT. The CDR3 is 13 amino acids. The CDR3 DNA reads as TGTGCCAGCTTGGGACGGTCGAATGAAAAACTGTTTTTT. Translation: CASLGRSNEKLFF.

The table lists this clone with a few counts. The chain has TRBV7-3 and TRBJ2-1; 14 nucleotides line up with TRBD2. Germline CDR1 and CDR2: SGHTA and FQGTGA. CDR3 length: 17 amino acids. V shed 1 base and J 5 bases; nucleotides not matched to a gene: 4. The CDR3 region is CASSLRLAGGADNEQFF. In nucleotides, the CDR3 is TGTGCCAGCAGCTTAAGACTAGCGGGAGGGGCTGACAATGAGCAGTTCTTC.

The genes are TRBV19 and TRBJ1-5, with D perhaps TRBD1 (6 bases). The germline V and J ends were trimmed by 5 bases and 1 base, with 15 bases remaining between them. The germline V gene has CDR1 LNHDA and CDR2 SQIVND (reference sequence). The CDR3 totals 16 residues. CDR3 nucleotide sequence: TGTGCCAGTAGTGTTGAGGGGGGACACAGCAATCAGCCCCAGCATTTT. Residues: CASSVEGGHSNQPQHF.

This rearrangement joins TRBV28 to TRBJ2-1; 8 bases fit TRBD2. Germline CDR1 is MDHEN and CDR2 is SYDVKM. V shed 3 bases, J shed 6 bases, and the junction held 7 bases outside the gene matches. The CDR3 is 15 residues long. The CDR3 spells CASSFAGGPSNEQFF. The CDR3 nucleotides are TGTGCCAGCAGTTTTGCGGGGGGCCCATCCAATGAGCAGTTCTTC.

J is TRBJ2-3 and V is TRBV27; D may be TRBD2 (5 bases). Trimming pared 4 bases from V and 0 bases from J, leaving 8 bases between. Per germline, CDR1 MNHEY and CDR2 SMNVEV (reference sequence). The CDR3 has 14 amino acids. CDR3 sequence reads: CASSSWTSTDTQYF. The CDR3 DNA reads TGTGCCAGCAGTTCCTGGACTAGCACAGATACGCAGTATTTT.

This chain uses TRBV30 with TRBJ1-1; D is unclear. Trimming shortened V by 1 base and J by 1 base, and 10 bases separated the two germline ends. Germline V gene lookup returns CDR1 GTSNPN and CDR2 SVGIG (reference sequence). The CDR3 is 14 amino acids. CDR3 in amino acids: CAWSEQNRNTEAFF. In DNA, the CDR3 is TGTGCCTGGAGTGAACAAAACAGGAACACTGAAGCTTTCTTT.

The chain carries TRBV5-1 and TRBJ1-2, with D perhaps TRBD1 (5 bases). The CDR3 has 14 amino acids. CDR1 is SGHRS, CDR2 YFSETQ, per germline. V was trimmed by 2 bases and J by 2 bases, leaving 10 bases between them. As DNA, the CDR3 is TGCGCCAGCAGCTTCGACAGCGTCAACTATGGCTACACCTTC. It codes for CASSFDSVNYGYTF.

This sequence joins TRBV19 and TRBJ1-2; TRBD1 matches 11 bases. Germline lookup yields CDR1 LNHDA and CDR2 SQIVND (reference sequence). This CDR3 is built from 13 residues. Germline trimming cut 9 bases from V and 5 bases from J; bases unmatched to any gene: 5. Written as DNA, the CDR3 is TGTGCCAGCGCCCGGGACAGGGGGTATGGCTACACCTTC. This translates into CASARDRGYGYTF.

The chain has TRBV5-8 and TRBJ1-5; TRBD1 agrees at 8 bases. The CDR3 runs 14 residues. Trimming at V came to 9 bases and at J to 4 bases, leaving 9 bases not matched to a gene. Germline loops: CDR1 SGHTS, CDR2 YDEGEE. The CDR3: CATATGGTNQPQHF. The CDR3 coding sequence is TGTGCCACCGCCACAGGGGGAACAAATCAGCCCCAGCATTTT.

CDR3 nucleotide sequence: TGTGCCAGCAGCCGACTTGCGGGTGAGCAGTTCTTC. Protein product: CASSRLAGEQFF. The rearrangement links TRBV7-8 to TRBJ2-1; D may be TRBD2 (5 bases). The CDR3 is 12 amino acids. Germline-derived CDR1 and CDR2 are SGHVS and FQNEAQ. Trimming pared 5 bases from V and 9 bases from J, leaving 11 bases between.